This TCR beta chain emerged from a study of cytomegalovirus exposure and HLA in healthy donors. The study, taken as a whole, reports: An analysis was carried out at a later point. It showed that HLA-associated TCR beta chains were more clonally expanded than equally common non-associated chains. A later analysis revealed that TCR association rates differed between HLA loci, peaking at DRB1 and bottoming out at HLA-C.

The donors were healthy bone marrow donors. This CDR3 is built from 15 residues. Germline assignment: CDR1 MNHEY and CDR2 SVGAGI. V trimming: 5 bases; J trimming: 5 bases; junction bases outside the gene matches: 5. This clone has just one count. Its cognate antigen is unknown. Amplification used 60 Vbeta primers and 13 Jbeta primers. Profiled with immunoSEQ multiplex PCR; TCRdb holds only in-frame clones, not every one. Of fewer than 200,000 clones in the sample, more than 70% were seen once. The chain links TRBV6-5 to TRBJ2-5, with TRBD2 matching 13 bases. The sequenced sample was PBMCs. This TCR derives from a male donor in good health and CMV-seronegative. CDR3 protein: CASSGLAGVRETQYF. The CDR3 DNA follows: TGTGCCAGCAGTGGACTAGCGGGAGTAAGGGAGACCCAGTACTTC.